This TCR beta chain was sequenced for a study of monozygotic twins with cystic fibrosis. As for the study in general: Approximately 2.8 micrograms of fragmented DNA underwent about 16 PCR cycles for library preparation. The study's findings and limits: Monozygotic CF twins shared more identical nucleotide clonotypes than unrelated patients. V usage most resembled the co-twin in 13 of 16 pairs.

The protocol was immunoSEQ multiplex PCR, while the TCRdb copy is restricted to in-frame clones and leaves out a portion. Among about 9,500 clones listed, 98% to 99% were seen once. CDR1 is LNHDA, CDR2 SQIVND, per germline (reference sequence). V lost 3 bases and J 2 bases, leaving 16 bases between the germline ends. The CDR3 contains 16 residues. Worth noting for this clone: Its antigen is undetermined.

The sequence derives from a girl aged 2-10 years with cystic fibrosis. Sequencing was performed on blood. The V and J genes are TRBV19 and TRBJ1-2; D might be TRBD1 (6 bases). The CDR3 region is CASSMGAPGQNYGYTF. The CDR3 DNA is TGTGCCAGTAGTATGGGGGCACCGGGACAAAACTATGGCTACACCTTC.